What follows describes a single TCR beta chain. The target of this receptor is not known. The sample holds no much larger clone one base away, and base qualities are not on file. This specimen belongs to a study of identical twins (dated by TCRdb to between 2015 and 2016). In terms of the full investigation: TCR alpha and beta repertoires from monozygotic twins, unrelated adults of various ages and cord blood were deep-sequenced to test whether fetal clonotypes persist. Replicate twin experiments were performed at different times using different library preparation protocols to rule out contamination. Overall study outcomes, separate from this receptor: Invariant T cells such as MAIT and iNKT could partly confound zero-insertion analyses, although diverse VJ usage argued against such confounding for most clonotypes. Abundant cord blood beta clonotypes had fewer insertions, young adult naive repertoires showed a similar but weaker trend, and memory repertoires showed no such trend. Because the same donors could not be followed over many years, the conclusions relied on cross-sectional statistical analysis. A weaker excess of twin sharing was found in beta out-of-frame sequences because the signal-to-noise ratio was lowered by fewer shared sequences. Compared with coincidental sharing between unrelated individuals, out-of-frame TCR alpha sequences shared between twins showed an excess of sequences with low generation probability. Recombination models systematically underestimated out-of-frame TCR alpha sharing in monozygotic twins but agreed with sharing between unrelated individuals.

The library was made by 5' RACE. Instrument used: Illumina HiSeq 2000. Template switching added a universal primer binding site, and the final cDNA carried a unique molecular identifier that allowed TCR cDNA molecules to be counted accurately. Specific primers in the conserved constant-segment region were used to synthesize first-strand cDNA for TCR alpha and beta chains. To control for contamination, every cDNA library was double barcoded, receiving both a SMART-Mk sample barcode and Illumina barcodes. TruSeq adapter sequences, together with Illumina sample barcodes, were added in two successive PCR steps. Sequencing of the TCR alpha and beta cDNA libraries was done on the Illumina HiSeq platform using custom primers. As for the authors' bioinformatics: Raw reads were processed with MiGEC to extract unique molecular identifiers, and MiXCR was used to determine CDR3 positions. Recombination models were inferred per individual with the repgenHMM and IGoR tools using an EM algorithm. The analysis of shared clonotypes was done with the tcR package in R, with sharing normalized by the product of cloneset sizes. To study raw recombination free of thymic and clonal selection effects, out-of-frame nonproductive sequences were analyzed. TCRdb ran its own pipeline on the public reads, namely fastp trimming at Q25 and MiXCR clone calling, and kept in-frame beta chains. Each record represents a unique CDR3 protein, reported with the most common genes and DNA among its rows. These V and J calls derive from TCRdb rather than the authors' analysis. The sample yields more than 400,000 distinct CDR3 sequences; over 12% were counted once. 0.35% to 0.45% of the sample is taken by the ten largest.

Only healthy Caucasian donors were included. Three pairs of female monozygotic twins, all aged 18 to 29 years, were included in the twin cohort. Positive isolation kits from Invitrogen were used to isolate the CD4+ and CD8+ T cell populations. V has 4 bases trimmed and J has 6 bases trimmed; junction bases matching no gene number 5. Based on the germline V gene, the CDR1 and CDR2 sequences are MGHRA and YSYEKL. From cysteine to phenylalanine, the CDR3 is 15 amino acids long. The CDR3 DNA has 45 bases and is translated from base 1. This same sample was also taken into another study, of yellow fever vaccine responses in identical twins. That second publication adds: The authors reported that the T cell response to vaccination in identical twins appeared partly convergent and partly personalized. Focusing on identical twins, the study followed the T cell clones that responded to the vaccine, and did so with precision.

The receptor chain draws on TRBV4-1 and TRBJ2-7, with 14 bases in between that match TRBD2. Sequencing input: CD4+ T cells sorted from blood. The sequence was collected from a woman aged 18-29 years in good health. The CDR3 here reads CASSPPGLAGVEQYF. The sequenced DNA: TGCGCCAGCAGCCCCCCGGGACTAGCGGGAGTCGAGCAGTACTTC.